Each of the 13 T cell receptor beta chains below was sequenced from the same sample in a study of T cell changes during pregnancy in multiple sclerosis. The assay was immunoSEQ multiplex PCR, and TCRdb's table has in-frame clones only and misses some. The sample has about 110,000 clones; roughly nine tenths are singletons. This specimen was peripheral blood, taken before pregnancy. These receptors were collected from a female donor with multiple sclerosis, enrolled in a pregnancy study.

CDR3 DNA sequence: TGCGCCAGCAGCCGGACTAGCGGGGGGGTATATGAGCAGTTCTTC. The encoded protein is CASSRTSGGVYEQFF. The chain links TRBV5-1 to TRBJ2-1; 15 bases agree with TRBD2. This CDR3 has 15 amino acids. V trimming: 4 bases; J trimming: 8 bases; junction bases outside the gene matches: 4. Germline CDR1 reads SGHRS; CDR2 reads YFSETQ.

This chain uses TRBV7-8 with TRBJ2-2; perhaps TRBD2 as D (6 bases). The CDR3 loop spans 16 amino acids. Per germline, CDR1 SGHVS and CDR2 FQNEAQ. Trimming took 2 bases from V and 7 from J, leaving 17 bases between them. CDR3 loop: CASSLREAGLGGELFF. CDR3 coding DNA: TGTGCCAGCAGCTTAAGGGAGGCGGGGTTGGGCGGGGAGCTGTTTTTT.

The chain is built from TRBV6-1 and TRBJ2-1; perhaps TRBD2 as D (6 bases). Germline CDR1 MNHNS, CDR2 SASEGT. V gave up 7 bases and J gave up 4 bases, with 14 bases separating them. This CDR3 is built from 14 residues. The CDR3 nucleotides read TGTGCCAGCATCCTAACTAGCCCTTACAATGAGCAGTTCTTC. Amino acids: CASILTSPYNEQFF.

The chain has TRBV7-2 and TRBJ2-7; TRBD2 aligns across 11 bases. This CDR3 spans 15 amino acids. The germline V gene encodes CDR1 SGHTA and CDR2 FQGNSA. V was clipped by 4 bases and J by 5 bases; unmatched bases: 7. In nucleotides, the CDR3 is TGTGCCAGCAGCTCCGAACTAGCGGGAGTCCACGAGCAGTACTTC. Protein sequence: CASSSELAGVHEQYF.

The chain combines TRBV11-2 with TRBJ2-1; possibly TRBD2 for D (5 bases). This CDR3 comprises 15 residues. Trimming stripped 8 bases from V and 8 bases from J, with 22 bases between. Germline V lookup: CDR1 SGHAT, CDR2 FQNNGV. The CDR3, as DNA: TGTGCCAGCTCCGGGAACCCAGATATGCCGTATGAGCAGTTCTTC. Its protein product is CASSGNPDMPYEQFF.

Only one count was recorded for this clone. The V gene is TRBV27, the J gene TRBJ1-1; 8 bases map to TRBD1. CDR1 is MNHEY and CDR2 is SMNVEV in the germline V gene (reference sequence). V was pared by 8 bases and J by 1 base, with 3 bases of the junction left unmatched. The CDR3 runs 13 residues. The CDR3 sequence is CASGQGQNTEAFF. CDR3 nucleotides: TGTGCCAGCGGACAGGGACAGAACACTGAAGCTTTCTTT.

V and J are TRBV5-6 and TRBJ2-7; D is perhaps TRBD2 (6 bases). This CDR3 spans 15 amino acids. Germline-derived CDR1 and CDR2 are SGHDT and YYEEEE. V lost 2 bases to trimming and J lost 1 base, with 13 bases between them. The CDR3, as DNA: TGTGCCAGCAGCTTAGGGGACTCCTCATCCTACGAGCAGTACTTC. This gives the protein CASSLGDSSSYEQYF.

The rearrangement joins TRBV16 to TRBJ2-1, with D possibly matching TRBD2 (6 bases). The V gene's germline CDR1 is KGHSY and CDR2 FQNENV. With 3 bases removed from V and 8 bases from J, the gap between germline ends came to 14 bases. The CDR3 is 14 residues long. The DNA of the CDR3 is TGTGCCAGCAGCCAGTACCCTAGCGTCGATGAGCAGTTCTTC. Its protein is CASSQYPSVDEQFF.

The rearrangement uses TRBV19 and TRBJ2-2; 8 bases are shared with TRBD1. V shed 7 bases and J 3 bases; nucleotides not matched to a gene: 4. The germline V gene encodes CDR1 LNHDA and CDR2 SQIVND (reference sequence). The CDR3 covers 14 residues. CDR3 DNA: TGTGCCAGTAAGCCGGACAGGGACACCGGGGAGCTGTTTTTT. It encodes CASKPDRDTGELFF.

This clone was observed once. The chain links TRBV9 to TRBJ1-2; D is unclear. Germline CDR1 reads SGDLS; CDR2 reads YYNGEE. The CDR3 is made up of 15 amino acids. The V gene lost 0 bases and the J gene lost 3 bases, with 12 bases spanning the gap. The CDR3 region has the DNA TGTGCCAGCAGCGTAGCAAAGAGCTTGGACTATGGCTACACCTTC. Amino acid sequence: CASSVAKSLDYGYTF.

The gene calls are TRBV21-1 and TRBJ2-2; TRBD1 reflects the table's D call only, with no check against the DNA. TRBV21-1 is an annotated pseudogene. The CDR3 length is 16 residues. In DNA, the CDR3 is TGTGCCAGCAGCAAAGACAGGGGGCGGGTCACCGGGGAGCTGTTTTTT. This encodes CASSKDRGRVTGELFF.

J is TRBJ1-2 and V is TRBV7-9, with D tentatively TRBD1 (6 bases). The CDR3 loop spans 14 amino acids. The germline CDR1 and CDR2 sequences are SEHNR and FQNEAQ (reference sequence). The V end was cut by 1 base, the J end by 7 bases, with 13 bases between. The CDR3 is CASSLGSQGFGYTF. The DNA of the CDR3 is TGTGCCAGCAGCTTAGGATCCCAGGGGTTTGGCTACACCTTC.

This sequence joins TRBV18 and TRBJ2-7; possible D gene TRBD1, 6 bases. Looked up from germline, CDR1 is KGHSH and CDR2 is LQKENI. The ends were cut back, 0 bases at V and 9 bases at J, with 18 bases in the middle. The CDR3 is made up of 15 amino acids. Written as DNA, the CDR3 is TGTGCCAGCTCACCACCCGGGACAAGTCTACGACGGCAGTACTTC. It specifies CASSPPGTSLRRQYF.